A selection of T cell receptor beta chains follows, all from one sample in a study of blood T cell repertoires in COVID-19. Assay used: immunoSEQ multiplex PCR; TCRdb lists only in-frame clones, some missing. Of some 45,000 clones in the sample, 75% to 95% are singletons; the top ten hold approximately 6%. Sample: peripheral blood. The source is a man aged 65-85 years with active COVID-19. Both conserved end residues are part of each CDR3. The order of the fields is D gene, J gene, clone size, V gene, CDR3 DNA, CDR3 protein. The D gene is left open where the match is weak. Clone size is stated in some rows and not others, as once, few, many or a class when expanded.

>.|TRBJ1-4|.|TRBV6-2/TRBV6-3
TGTGCCAGCAGCCGCCGACTCACTTCTGAAAAACTGTTTTTT
CASSRRLTSEKLFF
>TRBD2|TRBJ2-4|.|TRBV5-1
TGCGCCAGCAGCTTGGTGACTAGCGGGGGGGCGGCCAAAAACATTCAGTACTTC
CASSLVTSGGAAKNIQYF
>.|TRBJ2-7|.|TRBV5-8
TGTGCCAGCAGCTCTCCCCTCTACGAGCAGTACTTC
CASSSPLYEQYF
>.|TRBJ1-5|.|TRBV19
TGTGCCAGTAGACTCGGGGGGGGTGGTAGCAATCAGCCCCAGCATTTT
CASRLGGGGSNQPQHF
>.|TRBJ1-2|.|TRBV7-9
TGTGCCAGCAGCTCCGGGGGGGCGACGTTCTATGGCTACACCTTC
CASSSGGATFYGYTF
>.|TRBJ2-1|.|TRBV28
TGTGCCAGCAGTTTGCCCGGGAGCGATGAGCAGTTCTTC
CASSLPGSDEQFF
>.|TRBJ2-5|.|TRBV20-1
TGCAGTGGGAATAGGAGAGAGACCCAGTACTTC
CSGNRRETQYF
>TRBD1|TRBJ2-2|.|TRBV18
TGTGCCAGCTCACGCGGGACAGGACGAGTAGACGGGGAGCTGTTTTTT
CASSRGTGRVDGELFF
>TRBD1|TRBJ1-2|.|TRBV5-1
TGCGCCAGCAGTATTGGGACAGCCAACTATGGCTACACCTTC
CASSIGTANYGYTF
>TRBD2|TRBJ2-2|.|TRBV11-2
TGTGCCAGCAGCTTAGTAGGCGGGGGGGCCTTGACCGGGGAGCTGTTTTTT
CASSLVGGGALTGELFF
>TRBD1|TRBJ1-5|.|TRBV19
TGTGCCAGTAGTATGGGACAGCTCAATCAGCCCCAGCATTTT
CASSMGQLNQPQHF
>.|TRBJ2-2|.|TRBV27
TGTGCCAGCAGTTTAGCGACAGCAATCACCGGGGAGCTGTTTTTT
CASSLATAITGELFF
>TRBD1|TRBJ1-5|.|TRBV27
TGTGCCAGCAGTTTATATGGTCAGGGGGAGAATCAGCCCCAGCATTTT
CASSLYGQGENQPQHF
>TRBD2|TRBJ2-2|.|TRBV19
TGTGCCAGTAGTGTACCGGGACTAGTAATTGGGGCCGGGGAGCTGTTTTTT
CASSVPGLVIGAGELFF
>TRBD1|TRBJ1-6|once|TRBV7-2
TGTGCCAGCAGCCCAACTTCCGACAGGGGAAATTCACCCCTCCACTTT
CASSPTSDRGNSPLHF
>.|TRBJ1-1|.|TRBV5-1
TGCGCCAGCAGCTCGGGTGGAATAGGAGGCACTGAAGCTTTCTTT
CASSSGGIGGTEAFF
>.|TRBJ2-2|.|TRBV7-6
TGTGCCAGCAGCTTAGACTTTCAGGCAGACACCGGGGAGCTGTTTTTT
CASSLDFQADTGELFF
>.|TRBJ2-3|.|TRBV5-4
TGTGCCAGCAGCTTGGTCCAAGGACAAATCACAGATACGCAGTATTTT
CASSLVQGQITDTQYF
>.|TRBJ2-1|.|TRBV5-5
TGTGCCAGCAGCTTGGCCCAGGGCTACAATGAGCAGTTCTTC
CASSLAQGYNEQFF
>.|TRBJ1-4|.|TRBV28
TGTGCCAGCAGTACGTCAATGGCGGCTACAACTAATGAAAAACTGTTTTTT
CASSTSMAATTNEKLFF
>TRBD1|TRBJ2-7|.|TRBV10-3
TGTGCCATCAGTGAGTCAGGGGGCCACGAGCAGTACTTC
CAISESGGHEQYF
>.|TRBJ1-4|once|TRBV3-1/TRBV3-2
TGTGCCAGCAGCCAAGATCGGGAAAAACTGTTTTTT
CASSQDREKLFF
>.|TRBJ1-1|.|TRBV28
TGTGCCAGCAGGTGGACAGCCCTAAACACTGAAGCTTTCTTT
CASRWTALNTEAFF
>TRBD1|TRBJ1-2|.|TRBV6-5
TGTGCCACCTCCAAACAGGGGAAGAGAAACTATGGCTACACCTTC
CATSKQGKRNYGYTF
>.|TRBJ2-1|.|TRBV5-1
TGCGCCAGCAGCTTGTCCAGCTCCTACAATGAGCAGTTCTTC
CASSLSSSYNEQFF
>TRBD1|TRBJ1-2|.|TRBV5-1
TGCGCCAGCAGCTTGGAGGGGGCAGGAGCTGGCTACACCTTC
CASSLEGAGAGYTF